These 21 T cell receptor beta chains originate from one sample sequenced in a study of identical twins (dated by TCRdb to the mid-2010s). Preparation of the library involved 5' RACE. The data were produced on an Illumina HiSeq 2000. TCRdb ran its own pipeline on the public reads, namely fastp trimming at Q25 and MiXCR clone calling, and kept in-frame beta chains. Duplicate CDR3 protein sequences are folded into a single record with the most common DNA and genes. Across this sample there are around 510,000 distinct CDR3 sequences, with approximately 15% seen only once. Of the sample, about 1% is held by the ten largest clones. The sample also formed part of further work on yellow fever vaccine responses in identical twins.

Material: CD4+ T cells sorted from blood. The receptors shown here come from a woman between 18 and 30 years old in good health.

This rearrangement joins TRBV27 to TRBJ1-6; maybe TRBD1 (5 bases). Germline V CDR1 and CDR2: MNHEY, SMNVEV (reference sequence). V was shortened by 3 bases and J by 8 bases, with 8 bases between the two germline ends. This CDR3 has 13 residues. In DNA form, the CDR3 reads TGTGCCAGCAGTTTGACAGAGTATTCACCCCTCCACTTT. Its protein product is CASSLTEYSPLHF.

This clonotype was counted many times. This rearrangement joins TRBV7-2 to TRBJ1-2, with 11 bases aligning to TRBD1. V was clipped by 5 bases and J by 5 bases; unmatched bases: 10. Per the germline V gene, CDR1 is SGHTA and CDR2 is FQGNSA. This CDR3 spans 16 amino acids. The CDR3 protein is CASSPDGTGGFYGYTF. The CDR3 DNA reads as TGTGCCAGCAGCCCCGACGGGACAGGGGGATTTTATGGCTACACCTTC.

Comments on this clonotype: At one boundary the junction diverges from the germline segment, which might be a read error. The chain has TRBV7-9 and TRBJ2-7, with 9 positions matching TRBD2. Germline values: CDR1 SEHNR, CDR2 FQNEAQ (reference sequence). The CDR3 runs 13 residues. CDR3 DNA: TGTGCCAGCAGCTCCACTGCGGGGGGGAGCATTTTCTTC. Its protein is CASSSTAGGSIFF.

This clonotype was seen many times. V usage is TRBV6-1 and J usage is TRBJ2-1, with D perhaps TRBD2 (6 bases). Germline V lookup: CDR1 MNHNS, CDR2 SASEGT. The V and J ends lost 6 bases and 4 bases respectively, with 16 bases between them. The CDR3 loop spans 15 amino acids. CDR3 sequence reads: CASRNPGTGYNEQFF. CDR3 DNA sequence: TGTGCCAGCAGGAATCCCGGGACTGGTTACAATGAGCAGTTCTTC.

In its sample, this clonotype was seen once. V gene TRBV5-1 combines with J gene TRBJ2-3, with TRBD2 matching over 9 bases. Losses at the gene ends were 4 bases for V and 3 bases for J; bases not matched to a gene: 12. This CDR3 is built from 17 residues. CDR1 is SGHRS, CDR2 YFSETQ, per germline. The chain's CDR3 is CASSGAISGRRTDTQYF. The CDR3 DNA reads TGCGCCAGCAGCGGGGCTATTAGCGGGAGACGGACAGATACGCAGTATTTT. The full variable domain, completed using reference TRBV5-1 and TRBJ2-3, is KAGVTQTPRYLIKTRGQQVTLSCSPISGHRSVSWYQQTPGQGLQFLFEYFSETQRNKGNFPGRFSGRQFSNSRSEMNVSTLELGDSALYLCASSGAISGRRTDTQYFGPGTRLTVL.

The chain joins TRBV28 to TRBJ2-2; D possibly corresponds to TRBD2 (7 bases). CDR1 and CDR2 from the germline V gene are MDHEN and SYDVKM. V lost 3 bases and J 6 bases, leaving 14 bases between the germline ends. This CDR3 region has 15 residues. CDR3 nucleotide sequence: TGTGCCAGCAGTTTCGGGCAGGGGAGGGCCGGGGAGCTGTTTTTT. As protein: CASSFGQGRAGELFF.

The chain employs TRBV6-2 or TRBV6-3 and TRBJ2-1, with D perhaps matching TRBD2 (5 bases). V lost 5 bases and J 12 bases, leaving 11 bases between the germline ends. The CDR3 has 11 amino acids. CDR1 and CDR2 from the germline V gene are MNHEY and SVGEGT. The CDR3 region is CASSQSSPQFF. Here the CDR3 DNA reads TGTGCCAGCAGTCAATCTAGCCCGCAGTTCTTC.

The chain recombines TRBV7-2 with TRBJ2-3, with TRBD2 identical over 7 bases. Per germline, CDR1 SGHTA and CDR2 FQGNSA. The CDR3 is made up of 14 amino acids. Losses at the gene ends were 1 base for V and 8 bases for J; bases not matched to a gene: 6. The CDR3 sequence: CASSLVRGRGTQYF. DNA of the CDR3: TGTGCCAGCAGCTTAGTCCGGGGGAGGGGTACGCAGTATTTT.

This clonotype was detected many times. The J gene is TRBJ1-5, the V gene TRBV28; D is perhaps TRBD1 (5 bases). The CDR3 has 14 residues. V was shortened by 4 bases and J by 2 bases, with 9 bases between the two germline ends. Looked up from germline, CDR1 is MDHEN and CDR2 is SYDVKM. The CDR3 loop reads CASSSPGGNQPQHF. The CDR3, as DNA: TGTGCCAGCAGTTCCCCGGGGGGCAATCAGCCCCAGCATTTT.

This chain connects TRBV11-3 to TRBJ1-5; D perhaps matches TRBD1 (6 bases). CDR1 and CDR2 (germline): SGHNT, YENEEA. Trimming removed 6 bases at V and 2 bases at J, with 11 bases between. The length of the CDR3 is 14 residues. The CDR3 protein is CASRPRGGNQPQHF. The CDR3 DNA follows: TGTGCCAGCAGGCCCAGGGGAGGCAATCAGCCCCAGCATTTT.

The CDR3 here is CSGGVATEAFF. The CDR3 region has the DNA TGCAGTGGAGGGGTTGCCACTGAAGCTTTCTTT. The genes are TRBV20-1 and TRBJ1-1; D might be TRBD1 (5 bases). There are 11 residues in the CDR3. From germline, CDR1 is DFQATT and CDR2 SNEGSKA (reference sequence). The V gene lost 7 bases and the J gene lost 4 bases, with 10 bases spanning the gap.

In its sample, this clonotype was seen a few times. The CDR3 sequence is CATQTPDRGVETQYF. The CDR3 DNA follows: TGTGCCACCCAAACCCCGGACAGGGGTGTCGAGACCCAGTACTTC. The chain uses TRBV10-3 and TRBJ2-5; 9 bases are a match to TRBD1. Unmatched junction bases numbered 14, after V lost 10 bases and J lost 5 bases. The V gene's germline CDR1 is ENHRY and CDR2 SYGVKD. CDR3 length equals 15 residues.

This clonotype came up a few times. This chain connects TRBV27 to TRBJ1-6, with D uncertain. V lost 0 bases, J lost 8 bases, and 5 bases lay in between. Per the germline V gene, CDR1 is MNHEY and CDR2 is SMNVEV (reference sequence). The CDR3 spans 13 residues. This chain's CDR3 is CASSLSYHSPLHF. CDR3 DNA sequence: TGTGCCAGCAGTTTATCGTACCATTCACCCCTCCACTTT.

This clonotype has only a few counts. The V and J genes are TRBV24-1 and TRBJ2-1, with 9 bases that match TRBD1. Trimming removed 4 bases from V and 1 base from J; junction bases left unmatched: 10. This CDR3 is built from 18 residues. Germline V gene sequence: CDR1 KGHDR, CDR2 SFDVKD. In nucleotides, the CDR3 is TGTGCCACCAGTGACCTCGACAGGGGGAAGGGATCCTACAATGAGCAGTTCTTC. This encodes CATSDLDRGKGSYNEQFF.

This clonotype was observed at least ten times. This chain joins TRBV20-1 and TRBJ1-5; D not certain. The V end was cut by 2 bases, the J end by 0 bases, with 11 bases between. CDR3 length: 15 residues. Germline CDR1 is DFQATT and CDR2 is SNEGSKA (reference sequence). CDR3 nucleotide sequence: TGCAGTGCTAGATTTGACGTGTATAGCAATCAGCCCCAGCATTTT. Its translation: CSARFDVYSNQPQHF.

This clonotype showed up just once. The chain carries TRBV15 and TRBJ1-1; D is undetermined. The germline V gene has CDR1 LNHNV and CDR2 YYDKDF (reference sequence). The CDR3 runs to 14 residues. With 2 bases removed from V and 0 bases from J, the gap between germline ends came to 7 bases. The CDR3 coding sequence is TGTGCCACCAGCAGAAACACGTTGAACACTGAAGCTTTCTTT. This gives the protein CATSRNTLNTEAFF.

This clonotype was counted only a few times. The chain is built from TRBV7-9 and TRBJ2-6; D is unresolved. The CDR3 loop spans 16 amino acids. The V gene lost 6 bases and the J gene lost 0 bases, with 12 bases spanning the gap. CDR1 is SEHNR, CDR2 FQNEAQ, per germline (reference sequence). CDR3 loop: CASSSTSSSGANVLTF. In DNA, the CDR3 is TGTGCCAGCAGTTCAACATCATCCTCTGGGGCCAACGTCCTGACTTTC.

In its sample, this clonotype was seen many times. The J gene is TRBJ2-7, the V gene TRBV28; TRBD1 agrees at 8 bases. V dropped 3 bases and J dropped 0; count of bases not matched to a gene: 16. Germline V lookup: CDR1 MDHEN, CDR2 SYDVKM. The CDR3 is 19 residues long. CDR3 sequence: CASSFEVDRGPPSSYEQYF. The CDR3, as DNA: TGTGCCAGCAGTTTTGAGGTTGACAGGGGACCGCCGAGCTCCTACGAGCAGTACTTC.

The sample holds a few counts of this clonotype. The J gene is TRBJ2-7, the V gene TRBV11-2, with D perhaps given as TRBD1 or TRBD2 (5 bases each). Germline CDR1 is SGHAT and CDR2 is FQNNGV. This CDR3 has 14 residues. Trimming pared 2 bases from V and 12 bases from J, leaving 20 bases between. CDR3 bases: TGTGCCAGCAGCTTAACCCGGGACGCCCAGGCGGGGTACTTC. Its translation: CASSLTRDAQAGYF.

This clonotype was observed a handful of times. V usage is TRBV6-2 or TRBV6-3 and J usage is TRBJ2-1; 9 bases align to TRBD1. V lost 5 bases to trimming and J lost 8 bases; unmatched junction nucleotides: 10. The CDR3 is 15 residues long. The germline V gene has CDR1 MNHEY and CDR2 SVGEGT. CDR3 amino acids: CASSHPGQGGYEQFF. The CDR3 nucleotides are TGTGCCAGCAGTCATCCGGGACAGGGTGGTTATGAGCAGTTCTTC.

This clonotype came up many times. The rearrangement joins TRBV10-3 to TRBJ2-3, with 13 bases identical to TRBD2. CDR1 is ENHRY and CDR2 is SYGVKD in the germline V gene. The junction had 12 bases not matched to a gene; V was cut back by 8 bases and J by 13 bases. The CDR3 loop spans 14 amino acids. CDR3 in DNA: TGTGCCATCGCCCGACCCGGGACTAGCGGGGAGAAGTATTTT. This gives the protein CAIARPGTSGEKYF.